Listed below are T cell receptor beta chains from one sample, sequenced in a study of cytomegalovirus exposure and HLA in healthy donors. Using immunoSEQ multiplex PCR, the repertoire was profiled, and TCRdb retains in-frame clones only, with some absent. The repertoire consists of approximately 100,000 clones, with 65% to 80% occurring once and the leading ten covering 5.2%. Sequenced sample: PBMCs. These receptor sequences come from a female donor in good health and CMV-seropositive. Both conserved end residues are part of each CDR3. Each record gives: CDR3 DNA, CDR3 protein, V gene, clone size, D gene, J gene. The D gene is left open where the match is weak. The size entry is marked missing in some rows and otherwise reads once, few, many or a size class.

TGTGCCAGCAGTTTAGGGACTAGCGGGGCCGGGGAGCTGTTTTTT | CASSLGTSGAGELFF | TRBV28 | - | TRBD2 | TRBJ2-2
TGCGCCACCGCGACAGGGACTGCCTACAATGAGCAGTTCTTC | CATATGTAYNEQFF | TRBV4-3 | - | - | TRBJ2-1
TGTGCCAGCAGCAGGGACAGAGCGGGCTACACCTTC | CASSRDRAGYTF | TRBV5-8 | once | TRBD1 | TRBJ1-2
TGTGCCAGCAGCTTTCTCCCGGAATTTCAGGGCTACGAGCAGTACTTC | CASSFLPEFQGYEQYF | TRBV7-9 | - | - | TRBJ2-7
TGCAGCGCTCAGGGACAGTACTACAATGAGCAGTTCTTC | CSAQGQYYNEQFF | TRBV29-1 | - | TRBD1 | TRBJ2-1
TGTGCCAGCTCACCGGGCAGGGGGGAGCAGTTCTTC | CASSPGRGEQFF | TRBV18 | once | TRBD1 | TRBJ2-1
TGTGCCAGCAGTTCCCTTCAGGGTAGTGGGGCCAACGTCCTGACTTTC | CASSSLQGSGANVLTF | TRBV27 | once | - | TRBJ2-6
TGTGCCAGTAGGAGAGGATCCACAGATACGCAGTATTTT | CASRRGSTDTQYF | TRBV19 | - | - | TRBJ2-3
TGTGCCTGGAGTGGATTTCGGGACAGGGGGCAATACAATGAGCAGTTCTTC | CAWSGFRDRGQYNEQFF | TRBV30 | - | TRBD1 | TRBJ2-1
TGTGCCAGCAGTGTCGGACTCAACTACGAGCAGTACTTC | CASSVGLNYEQYF | TRBV27 | - | - | TRBJ2-7
TGTGCCAGCAGCTCAGGGGCGGGGGCTCATTCACCCCTCCACTTT | CASSSGAGAHSPLHF | TRBV11-2 | - | - | TRBJ1-6
TGTGCCAGCAACGCACACGGGGCTAACTATGGCTACACCTTC | CASNAHGANYGYTF | TRBV28 | - | - | TRBJ1-2
TGTGCCAGCAGCTTACTGGCCGTTAACGAGCAGTACTTC | CASSLLAVNEQYF | TRBV7-9 | - | - | TRBJ2-7
TGTGCCAGCTCCCAAAATAGGGACAGCCAGCAGTACTTC | CASSQNRDSQQYF | TRBV18 | - | TRBD1 | TRBJ2-7
TGTGCCAGCCTCGACCAGGGCAGGAACACTGAAGCTTTCTTT | CASLDQGRNTEAFF | TRBV5-4 | - | - | TRBJ1-1
TGCGCCAGCAGCACCGGACAGGGGGGGTTTGGAAACACCATATATTTT | CASSTGQGGFGNTIYF | TRBV5-1 | few | TRBD1 | TRBJ1-3
TGTGCCAGCAGTTCAGGGACTAGCGGGGGCAATGAGCAGTTCTTC | CASSSGTSGGNEQFF | TRBV27 | - | TRBD2 | TRBJ2-1
TGTGCCAGCAGCTTATCCGGGGGGGGCTATGGCACCGGGGAGCTGTTTTTT | CASSLSGGGYGTGELFF | TRBV7-8 | few | TRBD2 | TRBJ2-2
TGTGCCAGCAGCTTATCTCGGGGGACCTTCTATAATTCACCCCTCCACTTT | CASSLSRGTFYNSPLHF | TRBV7-9 | few | - | TRBJ1-6
TGTGCCAGCACCGAAAGGGGGTATCCCACAGATACGCAGTATTTT | CASTERGYPTDTQYF | TRBV6-1 | - | - | TRBJ2-3
TGCGCCAGCAGCCAAGAATCTTCCGGACAGGGTTTCTCTGGAAACACCATATATTTT | CASSQESSGQGFSGNTIYF | TRBV4-3 | - | TRBD1 | TRBJ1-3
TGTGCCAGCAGCGAACCTAGCGGGGGGGACAATGAGCAGTTCTTC | CASSEPSGGDNEQFF | TRBV9 | - | TRBD2 | TRBJ2-1
TGTGCCAGCAGCTTACAGGGTCCTGTTTTTAACGAGCAGTACTTC | CASSLQGPVFNEQYF | TRBV11-2 | - | - | TRBJ2-7
TGTGCCAGCAGTGACGGTTGGAGACAGGTTTTTGGTGAGCAGTTCTTC | CASSDGWRQVFGEQFF | TRBV6-1 | - | - | TRBJ2-1
TGTGCCAGCGGATACATAGCCGGACAGCCCCAGCATTTT | CASGYIAGQPQHF | TRBV27 | few | - | TRBJ1-5
TGTGCCAGCAGCGCGTGGGACAGCTACGAGCAGTACTTC | CASSAWDSYEQYF | TRBV7-9 | - | TRBD1 | TRBJ2-7
TGTGCCAGTAGACGAGGACAGACAACAGATACGCAGTATTTT | CASRRGQTTDTQYF | TRBV19 | - | - | TRBJ2-3
TGTGCCAGTAGTGATAACAGGGGGCCGAACACCGGGGAGCTGTTTTTT | CASSDNRGPNTGELFF | TRBV19 | - | TRBD1 | TRBJ2-2
TGCGCCAGCAGCCAAGACCGGACGGGGGGGCGTCTCAAGCAGTATTTT | CASSQDRTGGRLKQYF | TRBV4-3 | few | TRBD2 | TRBJ2-3
TGTGCCAGCAGCTTTTCCCCAGCGGGGGCGCTCGGGGAGCTGTTTTTT | CASSFSPAGALGELFF | TRBV7-2 | - | TRBD2 | TRBJ2-2
TGCAGCGTTGATAAGCGGGCTAGCGGGAATGTCAATGAGCAGTTCTTC | CSVDKRASGNVNEQFF | TRBV29-1 | - | TRBD2 | TRBJ2-1
TGTGCCAGCAGCGGGGGACAGGGTGGTACCCAGTACTTC | CASSGGQGGTQYF | TRBV11-1 | - | TRBD1 | TRBJ2-5
TGCGCCAGCAGCTTGGATGGGGGGGAGCTCGGCACTGAAGCTTTCTTT | CASSLDGGELGTEAFF | TRBV5-1 | - | - | TRBJ1-1
TGTGCCAGTAACTCGGGGGGTCCATACAATGAGCAGTTCTTC | CASNSGGPYNEQFF | TRBV19 | - | TRBD2 | TRBJ2-1
TGTGCCAGCTCACCAATGGGGAGCTCCTATAATTCACCCCTCCACTTT | CASSPMGSSYNSPLHF | TRBV18 | - | - | TRBJ1-6
TGTGCCAGTAGTCCCGGGACAGGGGTGGCCTACGAGCAGTACTTC | CASSPGTGVAYEQYF | TRBV19 | - | TRBD1 | TRBJ2-7
TGTGCCAGCAGGGAACAGGGGCTTCAGGAGACCCAGTACTTC | CASREQGLQETQYF | TRBV2 | few | TRBD1 | TRBJ2-5